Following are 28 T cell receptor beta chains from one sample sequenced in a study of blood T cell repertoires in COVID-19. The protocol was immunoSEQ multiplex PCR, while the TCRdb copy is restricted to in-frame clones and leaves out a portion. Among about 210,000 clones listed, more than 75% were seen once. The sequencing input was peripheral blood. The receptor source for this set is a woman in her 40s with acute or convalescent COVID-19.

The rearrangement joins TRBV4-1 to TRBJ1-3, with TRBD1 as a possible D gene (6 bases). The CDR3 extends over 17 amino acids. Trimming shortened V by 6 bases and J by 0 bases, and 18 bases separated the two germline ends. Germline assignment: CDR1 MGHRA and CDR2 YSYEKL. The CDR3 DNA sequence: TGCGCCAGCAGTCGATACCTCGGGACAAACTCTGGAAACACCATATATTTT. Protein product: CASSRYLGTNSGNTIYF.

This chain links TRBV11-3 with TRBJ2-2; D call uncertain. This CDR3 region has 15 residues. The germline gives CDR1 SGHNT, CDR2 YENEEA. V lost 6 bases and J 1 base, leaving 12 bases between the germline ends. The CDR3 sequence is CASSKISGNTGELFF. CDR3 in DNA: TGTGCCAGCAGTAAAATCAGTGGGAACACCGGGGAGCTGTTTTTT.

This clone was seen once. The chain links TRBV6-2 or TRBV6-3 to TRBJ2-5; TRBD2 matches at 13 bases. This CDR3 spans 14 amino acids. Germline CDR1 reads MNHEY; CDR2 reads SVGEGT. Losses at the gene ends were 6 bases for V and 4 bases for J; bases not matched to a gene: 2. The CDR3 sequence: CASSGLAGVETQYF. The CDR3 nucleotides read TGTGCCAGCAGCGGACTAGCGGGAGTAGAGACCCAGTACTTC.

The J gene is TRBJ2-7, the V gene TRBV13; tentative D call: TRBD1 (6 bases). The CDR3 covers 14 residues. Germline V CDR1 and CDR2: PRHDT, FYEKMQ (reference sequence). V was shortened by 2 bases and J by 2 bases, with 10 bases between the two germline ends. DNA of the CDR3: TGTGCCAGCAGCTTAATTAACAGGGCCTACGAGCAGTACTTC. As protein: CASSLINRAYEQYF.

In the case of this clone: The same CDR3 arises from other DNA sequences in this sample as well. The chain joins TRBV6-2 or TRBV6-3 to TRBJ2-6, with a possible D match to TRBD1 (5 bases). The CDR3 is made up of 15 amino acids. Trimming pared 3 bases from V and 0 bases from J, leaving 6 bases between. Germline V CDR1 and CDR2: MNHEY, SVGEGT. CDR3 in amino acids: CASSYDSSGANVLTF. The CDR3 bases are TGTGCCAGCAGTTATGACAGCTCTGGGGCCAACGTCCTGACTTTC.

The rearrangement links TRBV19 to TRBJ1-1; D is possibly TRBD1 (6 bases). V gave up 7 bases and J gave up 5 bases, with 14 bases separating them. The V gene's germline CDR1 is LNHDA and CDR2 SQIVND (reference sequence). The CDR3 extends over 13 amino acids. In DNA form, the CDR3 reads TGTGCCAGTACCTCAGGACAGAAGACTGAAGCTTTCTTT. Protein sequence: CASTSGQKTEAFF.

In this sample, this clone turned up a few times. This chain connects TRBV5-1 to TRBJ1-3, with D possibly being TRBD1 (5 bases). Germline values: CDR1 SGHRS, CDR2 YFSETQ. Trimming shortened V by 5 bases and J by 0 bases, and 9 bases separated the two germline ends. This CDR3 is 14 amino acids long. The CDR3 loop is CASRQGDSGNTIYF. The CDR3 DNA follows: TGCGCCAGCAGACAAGGGGACTCTGGAAACACCATATATTTT.

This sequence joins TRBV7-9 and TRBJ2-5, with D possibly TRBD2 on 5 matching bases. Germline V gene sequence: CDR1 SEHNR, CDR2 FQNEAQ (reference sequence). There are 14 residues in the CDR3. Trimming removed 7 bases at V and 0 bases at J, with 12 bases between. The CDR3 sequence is CASKSGEYQETQYF. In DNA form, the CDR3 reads TGTGCCAGCAAGAGCGGAGAGTACCAAGAGACCCAGTACTTC. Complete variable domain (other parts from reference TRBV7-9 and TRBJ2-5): DTGVSQNPRHKITKRGQNVTFRCDPISEHNRLYWYRQTLGQGPEFLTYFQNEAQLEKSRLLSDRFSAERPKGSFSTLEIQRTEQGDSAMYLCASKSGEYQETQYFGPGTRLLVL.

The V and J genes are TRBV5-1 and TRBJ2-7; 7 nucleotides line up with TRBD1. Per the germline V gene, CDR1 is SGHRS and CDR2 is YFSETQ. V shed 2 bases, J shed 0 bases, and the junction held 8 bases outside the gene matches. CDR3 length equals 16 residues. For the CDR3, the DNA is TGCGCCAGCAGCTTATTAGGACAGGACCTCTCCTACGAGCAGTACTTC. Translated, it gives CASSLLGQDLSYEQYF. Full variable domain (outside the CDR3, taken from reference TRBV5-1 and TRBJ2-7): KAGVTQTPRYLIKTRGQQVTLSCSPISGHRSVSWYQQTPGQGLQFLFEYFSETQRNKGNFPGRFSGRQFSNSRSEMNVSTLELGDSALYLCASSLLGQDLSYEQYFGPGTRLTVT.

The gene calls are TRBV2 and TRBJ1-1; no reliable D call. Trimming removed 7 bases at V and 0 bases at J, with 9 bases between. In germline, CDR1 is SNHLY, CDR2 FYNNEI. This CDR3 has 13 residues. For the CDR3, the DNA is TGTGCCAGCAATCCGTACATGAACACTGAAGCTTTCTTT. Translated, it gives CASNPYMNTEAFF. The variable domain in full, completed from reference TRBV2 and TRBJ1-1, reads EPEVTQTPSHQVTQMGQEVILRCVPISNHLYFYWYRQILGQKVEFLVSFYNNEISEKSEIFDDQFSVERPDGSNFTLKIRSTKLEDSAMYFCASNPYMNTEAFFGQGTRLTVV.

The CDR3 reads CASSTDRVDTGELFF. The CDR3 region has the DNA TGTGCCAGCAGCACCGACAGGGTTGACACCGGGGAGCTGTTTTTT. This sequence joins TRBV11-2 and TRBJ2-2; the match to TRBD1 covers 7 bases. The CDR3 is 15 residues long. Unmatched junction bases numbered 6, after V lost 5 bases and J lost 3 bases. Germline CDR1 SGHAT, CDR2 FQNNGV.

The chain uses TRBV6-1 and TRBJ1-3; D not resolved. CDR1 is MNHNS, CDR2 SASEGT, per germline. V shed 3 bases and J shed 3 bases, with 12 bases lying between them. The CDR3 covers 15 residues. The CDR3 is CASSEEGVSGNTIYF. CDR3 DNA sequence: TGTGCCAGCAGTGAGGAGGGCGTCAGTGGAAACACCATATATTTT.

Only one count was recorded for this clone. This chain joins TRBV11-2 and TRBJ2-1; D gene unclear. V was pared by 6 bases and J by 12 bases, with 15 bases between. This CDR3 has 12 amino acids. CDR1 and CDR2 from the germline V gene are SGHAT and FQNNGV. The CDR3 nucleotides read TGTGCCAGCAGTTACGAAGGTCTAGGGCAGTTCTTC. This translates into CASSYEGLGQFF.

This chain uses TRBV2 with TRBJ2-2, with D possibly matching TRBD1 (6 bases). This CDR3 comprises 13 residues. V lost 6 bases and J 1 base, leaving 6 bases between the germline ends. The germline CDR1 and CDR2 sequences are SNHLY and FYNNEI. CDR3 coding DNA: TGTGCCAGCAGGGGACAGAACACCGGGGAGCTGTTTTTT. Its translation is CASRGQNTGELFF.

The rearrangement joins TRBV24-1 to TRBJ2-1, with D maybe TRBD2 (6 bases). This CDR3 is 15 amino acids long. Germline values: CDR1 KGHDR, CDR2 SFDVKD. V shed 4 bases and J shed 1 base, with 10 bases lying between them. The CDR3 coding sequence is TGTGCCACCAGTGACCCAGCGGGTTCCTACAATGAGCAGTTCTTC. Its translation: CATSDPAGSYNEQFF.

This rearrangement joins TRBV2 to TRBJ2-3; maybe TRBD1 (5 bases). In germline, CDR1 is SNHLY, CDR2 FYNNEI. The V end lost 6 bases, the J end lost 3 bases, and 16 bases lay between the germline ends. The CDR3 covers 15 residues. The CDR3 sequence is CASRDPGKSTDTQYF. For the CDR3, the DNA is TGTGCCAGCAGAGACCCAGGGAAGAGTACAGATACGCAGTATTTT.

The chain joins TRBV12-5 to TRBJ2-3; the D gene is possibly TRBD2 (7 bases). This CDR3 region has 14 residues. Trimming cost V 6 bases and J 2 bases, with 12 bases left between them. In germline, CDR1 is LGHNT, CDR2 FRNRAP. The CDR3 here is CASGRGGATDTQYF. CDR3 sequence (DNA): TGTGCTAGTGGCCGTGGGGGGGCCACAGATACGCAGTATTTT.

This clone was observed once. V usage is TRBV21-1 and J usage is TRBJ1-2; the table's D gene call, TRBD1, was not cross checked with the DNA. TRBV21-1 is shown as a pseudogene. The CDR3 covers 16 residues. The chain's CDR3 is CASSKGAGGADYGYTF. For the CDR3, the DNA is TGTGCCAGCAGCAAAGGGGCAGGGGGCGCGGACTATGGCTACACCTTC.

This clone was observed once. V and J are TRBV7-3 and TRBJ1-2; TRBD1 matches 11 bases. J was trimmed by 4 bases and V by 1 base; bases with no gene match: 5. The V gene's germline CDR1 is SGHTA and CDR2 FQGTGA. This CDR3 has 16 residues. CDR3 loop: CASSLRGQGGGYGYTF. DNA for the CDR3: TGTGCCAGCAGCTTAAGGGGACAGGGGGGAGGCTATGGCTACACCTTC.

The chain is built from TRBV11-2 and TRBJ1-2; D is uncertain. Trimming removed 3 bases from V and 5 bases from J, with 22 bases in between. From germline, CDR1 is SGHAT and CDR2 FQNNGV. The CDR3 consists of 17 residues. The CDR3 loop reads CASSFGSQWAARYGYTF. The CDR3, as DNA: TGTGCCAGCAGCTTTGGCTCACAGTGGGCAGCCCGATATGGCTACACCTTC.

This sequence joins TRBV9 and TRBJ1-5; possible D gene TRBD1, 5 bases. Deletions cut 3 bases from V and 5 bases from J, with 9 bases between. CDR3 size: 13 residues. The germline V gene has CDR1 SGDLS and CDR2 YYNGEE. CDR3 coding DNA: TGTGCCAGCAGCGCGTGGGGGGATCAGCCCCAGCATTTT. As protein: CASSAWGDQPQHF.

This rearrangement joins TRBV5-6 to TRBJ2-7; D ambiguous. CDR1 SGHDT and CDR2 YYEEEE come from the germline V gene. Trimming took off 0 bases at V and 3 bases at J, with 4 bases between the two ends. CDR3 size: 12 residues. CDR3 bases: TGTGCCAGCAGCTTGGCAGTCTACGAGCAGTACTTC. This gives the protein CASSLAVYEQYF.

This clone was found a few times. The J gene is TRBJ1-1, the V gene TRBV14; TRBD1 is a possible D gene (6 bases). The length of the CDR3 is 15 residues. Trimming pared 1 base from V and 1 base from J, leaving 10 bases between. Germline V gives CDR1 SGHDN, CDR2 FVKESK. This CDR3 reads CASSQAGTWNTEAFF. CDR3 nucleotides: TGTGCCAGCAGCCAAGCCGGGACATGGAACACTGAAGCTTTCTTT.

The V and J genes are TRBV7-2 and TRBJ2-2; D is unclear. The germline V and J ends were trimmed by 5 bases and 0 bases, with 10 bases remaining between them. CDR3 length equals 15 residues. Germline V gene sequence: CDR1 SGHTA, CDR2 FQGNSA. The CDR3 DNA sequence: TGTGCCAGCAGCCCCCAGGTGGCGAACACCGGGGAGCTGTTTTTT. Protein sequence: CASSPQVANTGELFF.

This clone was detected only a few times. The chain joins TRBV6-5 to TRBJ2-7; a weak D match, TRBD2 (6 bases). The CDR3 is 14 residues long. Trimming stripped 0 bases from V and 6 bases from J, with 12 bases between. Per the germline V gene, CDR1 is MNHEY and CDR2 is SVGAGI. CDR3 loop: CASSYSLGGSEQYF. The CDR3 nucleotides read TGTGCCAGCAGTTACTCCCTTGGAGGGAGCGAGCAGTACTTC.

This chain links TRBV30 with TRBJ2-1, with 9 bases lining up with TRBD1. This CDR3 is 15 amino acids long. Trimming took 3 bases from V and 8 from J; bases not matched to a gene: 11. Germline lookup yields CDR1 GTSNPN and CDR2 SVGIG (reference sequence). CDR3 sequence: CAWRTPGQGLDEQFF. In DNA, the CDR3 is TGTGCCTGGAGGACACCGGGACAGGGTTTGGATGAGCAGTTCTTC.

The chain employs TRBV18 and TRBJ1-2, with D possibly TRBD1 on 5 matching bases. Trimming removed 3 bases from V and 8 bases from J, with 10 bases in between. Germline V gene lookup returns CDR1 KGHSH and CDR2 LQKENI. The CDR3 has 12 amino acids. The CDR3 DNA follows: TGTGCCAGCTCACCGGGGGGTAGCGGCTACACCTTC. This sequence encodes CASSPGGSGYTF. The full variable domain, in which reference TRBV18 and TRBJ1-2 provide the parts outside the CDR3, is NAGVMQNPRHLVRRRGQEARLRCSPMKGHSHVYWYRQLPEEGLKFMVYLQKENIIDESGMPKERFSAEFPKEGPSILRIQQVVRGDSAAYFCASSPGGSGYTFGSGTRLTVV.

DNA for the CDR3: TGTGCCAGCAGCTCGGCAGGTTATACGCAGTATTTT. As protein: CASSSAGYTQYF. The chain employs TRBV11-1 and TRBJ2-3; D ambiguous. The V gene's germline CDR1 is SGHAT and CDR2 FQDESV (reference sequence). This CDR3 has 12 residues. Trimming pared 4 bases from V and 7 bases from J, leaving 9 bases between.